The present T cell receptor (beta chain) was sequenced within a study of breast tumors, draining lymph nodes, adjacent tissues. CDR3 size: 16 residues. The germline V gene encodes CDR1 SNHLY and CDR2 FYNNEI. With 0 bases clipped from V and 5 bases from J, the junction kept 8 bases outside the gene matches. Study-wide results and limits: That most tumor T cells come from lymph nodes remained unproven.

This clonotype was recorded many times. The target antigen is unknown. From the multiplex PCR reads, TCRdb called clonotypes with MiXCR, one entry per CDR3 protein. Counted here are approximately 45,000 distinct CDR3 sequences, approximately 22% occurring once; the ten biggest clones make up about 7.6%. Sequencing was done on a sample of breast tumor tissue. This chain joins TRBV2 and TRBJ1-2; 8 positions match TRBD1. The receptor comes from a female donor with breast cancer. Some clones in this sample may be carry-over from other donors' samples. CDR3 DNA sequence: TGTGCCAGCAGTGAAGCCCCCCAGGGGGCGACGTATGGCTACACCTTC. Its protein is CASSEAPQGATYGYTF. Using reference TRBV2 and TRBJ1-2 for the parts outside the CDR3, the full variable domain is EPEVTQTPSHQVTQMGQEVILRCVPISNHLYFYWYRQILGQKVEFLVSFYNNEISEKSEIFDDQFSVERPDGSNFTLKIRSTKLEDSAMYFCASSEAPQGATYGYTFGSGTRLTVV.